These 2 T cell receptor beta chains originate from one sample sequenced in a study of blood T cell repertoires in COVID-19. Here immunoSEQ multiplex PCR was the method, and the copy in TCRdb shows in-frame clones only, minus some. The repertoire holds about 24,000 clones, with 75% to 90% as singletons. The sequenced sample was peripheral blood. The receptors were sampled from a human donor in a cohort sampled during active COVID-19.

V gene TRBV2 combines with J gene TRBJ2-3; D is undetermined. Germline loops: CDR1 SNHLY, CDR2 FYNNEI. V lost 6 bases and J 0 bases, leaving 10 bases between the germline ends. This CDR3 is 14 amino acids long. The CDR3 protein is CASRAFSSTDTQYF. The CDR3 region has the DNA TGTGCCAGCAGGGCTTTCTCTAGCACAGATACGCAGTATTTT.

The V and J genes are TRBV6-1 and TRBJ1-3; D is undetermined. The CDR3 runs 15 residues. V shed 3 bases and J shed 1 base, with 10 bases lying between them. The germline V gene has CDR1 MNHNS and CDR2 SASEGT. The CDR3 region is CASSDPRQSGNTIYF. The CDR3 nucleotides are TGTGCCAGCAGTGACCCCCGCCAGTCTGGAAACACCATATATTTT.